The rows below give T cell receptor beta chains drawn from one sample of a study of blood T cell repertoires in COVID-19. Using immunoSEQ multiplex PCR, the repertoire was profiled, and TCRdb retains in-frame clones only, with some absent. The sample has roughly 110,000 clones, 70% to 80% seen once. Sample: peripheral blood. The receptor set was obtained from an elderly man with COVID-19, enrolled during active disease. The CDR3 runs from the conserved cysteine through the conserved F or W. D genes are given only for firm matches. Size is omitted from some rows. Given values are once, few, many or a class for expanded clones.

D	V	size	J	DNA	CDR3
TRBD2	TRBV27	NA	TRBJ2-2	TGTGCCAGCAGGACTTCGTGGACTAGCGGGGGCGGGGAGCTGTTTTTT	CASRTSWTSGGGELFF
TRBD1	TRBV5-5	NA	TRBJ1-5	TGTGCCAGCGGCACAGGGGATGCGGATCAGCCCCAGCATTTT	CASGTGDADQPQHF
NA	TRBV4-1	NA	TRBJ1-5	TGCGCCAGCAGTCAAGTGAGTTATCAGCCCCAGCATTTT	CASSQVSYQPQHF
NA	TRBV5-1	NA	TRBJ2-2	TGCGCCAGCAGCCCTGGGGACACTAACACCGGGGAGCTGTTTTTT	CASSPGDTNTGELFF
TRBD2	TRBV11-2	NA	TRBJ2-1	TGTGCCAGCAGCTTAGTCACGGGAGGGCCTTCGGCTGAGCAGTTCTTC	CASSLVTGGPSAEQFF
NA	TRBV19	few	TRBJ2-4	TGTGCCAGTCGCCCGGGATTAGCCAAAAACATTCAGTACTTC	CASRPGLAKNIQYF
TRBD1	TRBV2	NA	TRBJ1-5	TGTGCCAGCAGCACGGACAGGGTTAGCAATCAGCCCCAGCATTTT	CASSTDRVSNQPQHF
NA	TRBV19	NA	TRBJ1-5	TGTGCCAGTAGTATAGGAGGGAAAGGCCAGCCCCAGCATTTT	CASSIGGKGQPQHF
TRBD1	TRBV7-8	NA	TRBJ2-1	TGTGCCAGCAGCCCGCGGCCCAGGGGGAATGAGCAGTTCTTC	CASSPRPRGNEQFF
NA	TRBV28	NA	TRBJ1-5	TGTGCCAGCAGTTTAGCAGGGGCGACTCAGCCCCAGCATTTT	CASSLAGATQPQHF
NA	TRBV7-9	NA	TRBJ1-5	TGTGCCAGCAGCTCCGGGTCCTCTTATAGCAATCAGCCCCAGCATTTT	CASSSGSSYSNQPQHF
NA	TRBV30	NA	TRBJ1-5	TGTGCCTGGAGTAGAGAGGCCAGCAATCAGCCCCAGCATTTT	CAWSREASNQPQHF
TRBD2	TRBV3-1/TRBV3-2	NA	TRBJ2-7	TGTGCCAGCAGCCAAGATCGGGCCGGGACTAGCGGACCATACGAGCAGTACTTC	CASSQDRAGTSGPYEQYF
NA	TRBV4-3	NA	TRBJ2-1	TGCGCCAGCAGCCAAGATCGCCTAGGTCCCTCCTACAATGAGCAGTTCTTC	CASSQDRLGPSYNEQFF
NA	TRBV5-8	NA	TRBJ1-5	TGTGCCAGCAGCTTGCGGGGAGGGGGTATGCAGCCCCAGCATTTT	CASSLRGGGMQPQHF
TRBD2	TRBV7-6	NA	TRBJ2-1	TGTGCCAGCAGCTCCCTGATAGCGGGAAGCTACAATGAGCAGTTCTTC	CASSSLIAGSYNEQFF
TRBD1	TRBV9	NA	TRBJ1-2	TGTGCCAGCAGGGGGACAGGGGAAGGATACTATGGCTACACCTTC	CASRGTGEGYYGYTF
NA	TRBV15	few	TRBJ1-2	TGTGCCACCAGCAGAGATCTAACTGTGGGCCCACGGGGCTACACCTTC	CATSRDLTVGPRGYTF
TRBD2	TRBV6-5	NA	TRBJ2-4	TGTGCCAGCAGTTACTCTCACGCGGGGGGGTCAGACATTCAGTACTTC	CASSYSHAGGSDIQYF
TRBD2	TRBV3-1/TRBV3-2	NA	TRBJ2-5	TGTGCCAGCAGCCAGAATAGCGGGAAAGAGACCCAGTACTTC	CASSQNSGKETQYF
NA	TRBV16	NA	TRBJ2-7	TGTGCCAGCAGCCCCCGTCGGGAGTGGGGCTACGAGCAGTACTTC	CASSPRREWGYEQYF
NA	TRBV7-7	NA	TRBJ2-5	TGTGCTAGCAGCTTAGGCTCGGGGTTCCAAGAGACCCAGTACTTC	CASSLGSGFQETQYF
TRBD1	TRBV19	NA	TRBJ2-6	TGTGCCAGTCTCCCGCAGGGGGTCGGCTTGGGTGGGGCCAACGTCCTGACTTTC	CASLPQGVGLGGANVLTF
TRBD1	TRBV9	NA	TRBJ2-2	TGTGCCAGCAGAGCGACAGGGACGAACACCGGGGAGCTGTTTTTT	CASRATGTNTGELFF
NA	TRBV11-1	once	TRBJ2-7	TGTGCCAGCAGCTTAGACAGGGTTTACGGGCAGTACTTC	CASSLDRVYGQYF
NA	TRBV7-3	NA	TRBJ1-1	TGTGCCAGCAGCGCAGGGAGGGGACCAGGAACTGAAGCTTTCTTT	CASSAGRGPGTEAFF
NA	TRBV6-5	NA	TRBJ2-3	TGTGCCAGCCAGGGGTGGGATACGCAGTATTTT	CASQGWDTQYF
NA	TRBV5-1	NA	TRBJ2-2	TGCGCCAGCAACGAGGTTGTGAACACCGGGGAGCTGTTTTTT	CASNEVVNTGELFF
TRBD1	TRBV6-6	NA	TRBJ2-1	TGTGCCAGCAAGGGGGCCCGGAATGAGCAGTTCTTC	CASKGARNEQFF
NA	TRBV7-8	NA	TRBJ2-1	TGTGCCAGCAGCTTAGGACTAGAGGAGCCCTACAATGAGCAGTTCTTC	CASSLGLEEPYNEQFF
NA	TRBV11-1	NA	TRBJ1-6	TGTGCCAGCAGCCGTTTAGGGGGATCACCCCTCCACTTT	CASSRLGGSPLHF
TRBD1	TRBV6-2/TRBV6-3	NA	TRBJ2-7	TGTGCCAGCAGCCGACAGGGAGTGAACGAGCAGTACTTC	CASSRQGVNEQYF
NA	TRBV7-2	NA	TRBJ2-1	TGTGCCAGCAGCTTAGGATTAGCGACTAGCTCCTACAATGAGCAGTTCTTC	CASSLGLATSSYNEQFF
TRBD1	TRBV24-1	NA	TRBJ1-2	TGTGCCACCAGTGATCTCGACAGGGGGGATGGCTACACCTTC	CATSDLDRGDGYTF
TRBD1	TRBV5-1	NA	TRBJ1-1	TGCGCCAGCAGGGGGAGGCCGGGACAGACACACACTGAAGCTTTCTTT	CASRGRPGQTHTEAFF
NA	TRBV19	NA	TRBJ1-3	TGTGCCAGTAGTATCGGTGTCCGGAGCTCTGGAAACACCATATATTTT	CASSIGVRSSGNTIYF
TRBD1	TRBV6-5	NA	TRBJ2-3	TGTGCCAGCAGCCAGGGACAGGGCCGCACAGATACGCAGTATTTT	CASSQGQGRTDTQYF
TRBD2	TRBV10-3	NA	TRBJ2-3	TGTGCCATCAGTGAGTCAGTGTCTAGCGGGAGTACAGATACGCAGTATTTT	CAISESVSSGSTDTQYF
NA	TRBV9	NA	TRBJ1-6	TGTGCCAGCAGTCCATTCCAAAATGATAATTCACCCCTCCACTTT	CASSPFQNDNSPLHF
TRBD1	TRBV4-1	few	TRBJ1-4	TGCGCCAGCAGCCAAGATGAGGGGGCGGTGGCTAATGAAAAACTGTTTTTT	CASSQDEGAVANEKLFF
NA	TRBV13	NA	TRBJ2-1	TGTGCCAGCAGCCACCTGGACTTCGGCAATGAGCAGTTCTTC	CASSHLDFGNEQFF
TRBD1	TRBV28	once	TRBJ2-7	TGTGCCAGCAGTTTAGGGACAGGCTACGAGCAGTACTTC	CASSLGTGYEQYF
NA	TRBV4-1	many	TRBJ1-1	TGCGCCAGCAGCCAAGGTAGACAACCCAACACTGAAGCTTTCTTT	CASSQGRQPNTEAFF
NA	TRBV24-1	NA	TRBJ1-2	TGTGCCACCAGTGATTTCCGGGGTAATGGCTACACCTTC	CATSDFRGNGYTF
TRBD2	TRBV7-9	once	TRBJ2-1	TGTGCCAGCAGCCCGAGAAGAATAGCGGGTGGAGGCAATGAGCAGTTCTTC	CASSPRRIAGGGNEQFF
NA	TRBV7-6	NA	TRBJ2-7	TGTGCCAGCAGCTGGGACGGAAGACTAGATCCAAGAGTGGCGTCCGCTCGGGAGCAGTACTTC	CASSWDGRLDPRVASAREQYF
TRBD1	TRBV7-8	NA	TRBJ2-7	TGTGCCAGCAGCACGGACAGGGAGGCCGAGCAGTACTTC	CASSTDREAEQYF
NA	TRBV18	few	TRBJ1-1	TGTGCCAGCTCACCACGCAGGGAAGGTGAAGCTTTCTTT	CASSPRREGEAFF
NA	TRBV4-3	few	TRBJ1-2	TGCGCCAGCAGCCAAGTGGGCGAAGCTAACTATGGCTACACCTTC	CASSQVGEANYGYTF
NA	TRBV5-1	once	TRBJ1-1	TGCGCCAGCAGTATCCAGTCCTCGAACACTGAAGCTTTCTTT	CASSIQSSNTEAFF
NA	TRBV5-1	few	TRBJ2-7	TGCGCCAGCAGCTTGGCTGGAGCAAGGACAGTCTCCTACGAGCAGTACTTC	CASSLAGARTVSYEQYF
TRBD2	TRBV5-8	few	TRBJ2-7	TGTGCCAGCAGCTTGTACAGCGGGAGGGCCGTCGCCGAGCAGTACTTC	CASSLYSGRAVAEQYF
NA	TRBV5-4	once	TRBJ1-2	TGTGCCAGCAGCTTCCGGGGGGGGCCTAACTATGGCTACACCTTC	CASSFRGGPNYGYTF
TRBD2	TRBV5-6	once	TRBJ2-5	TGTGCCAGCAGCAATCTAGCGGGGAAAGAGACCCAGTACTTC	CASSNLAGKETQYF
TRBD1	TRBV24-1	NA	TRBJ2-5	TGTGCCACCAGTGATCCCCGACAGGGGGCAGAGACCCAGTACTTC	CATSDPRQGAETQYF
NA	TRBV6-5	NA	TRBJ1-1	TGTGCCAGCACCCGGAAGACAGGGAACACTGAAGCTTTCTTT	CASTRKTGNTEAFF
TRBD2	TRBV6-5	NA	TRBJ2-1	TGTGCCAGCGCGAAGGCGGGAGAGTGGGGCAATGAGCAGTTCTTC	CASAKAGEWGNEQFF
TRBD1	TRBV2	NA	TRBJ1-5	TGTGCCAGTGGGACAGGGCACGATCAGCCCCAGCATTTT	CASGTGHDQPQHF
TRBD2	TRBV5-1	NA	TRBJ2-1	TGCGCCAGCAGCCCCCGGACTAGCGGGAGGGTGACCTACAATGAGCAGTTCTTC	CASSPRTSGRVTYNEQFF
TRBD1	TRBV29-1	few	TRBJ2-1	TGCAGCGTTGAGACTGACAGGGAGAATGAGCAGTTCTTC	CSVETDRENEQFF